A selection of T cell receptor beta chains follows, all from one sample in a study of cytomegalovirus exposure and HLA in healthy donors. Some clones are missing from TCRdb's copy, which holds only in-frame ones; the method was immunoSEQ multiplex PCR. Of 180,000 or so clones listed, 62% are singletons. What was sequenced was PBMCs. The origin of the receptors is a middle-aged man in good health and CMV-seronegative. The conserved cysteine and the conserved F or W are not part of the CDR3 here.

TRBV5-6	TRBJ2-7	ASSLPGVGEQY
TRBV5-1	TRBJ2-7	ASSLAPRTGWEQY
TRBV6-5	TRBJ2-5	ASSYSTEEETQY
TRBV25-1	TRBJ2-1	ASSDWPGGSEQF
TRBV6-5	TRBJ2-7	ASSLAGGSYEQY
TRBV5-8	TRBJ2-3	ASSAPGQKQY
TRBV6-6	TRBJ2-1	ASSYLAGGMNEQF
TRBV5-5	TRBJ1-1	AGSGTLNTEAF
TRBV2	TRBJ1-5	ASSERDRVTQPRH
TRBV5-5	TRBJ2-2	ASSFGPGFTGELF
TRBV18	TRBJ2-1	ASSPSGVDEQF
TRBV7-6	TRBJ1-1	ASSSEAGGDTEAF
TRBV19	TRBJ2-6	ASRGTGYSGANVLT
TRBV5-1	TRBJ1-2	ASSLGQGDYGYT
TRBV6-5	TRBJ1-6	ASRTGSDSPLH
TRBV19	TRBJ2-5	ASSTQGGEETQY
TRBV7-9	TRBJ2-1	ASSPDRGAYNEQF